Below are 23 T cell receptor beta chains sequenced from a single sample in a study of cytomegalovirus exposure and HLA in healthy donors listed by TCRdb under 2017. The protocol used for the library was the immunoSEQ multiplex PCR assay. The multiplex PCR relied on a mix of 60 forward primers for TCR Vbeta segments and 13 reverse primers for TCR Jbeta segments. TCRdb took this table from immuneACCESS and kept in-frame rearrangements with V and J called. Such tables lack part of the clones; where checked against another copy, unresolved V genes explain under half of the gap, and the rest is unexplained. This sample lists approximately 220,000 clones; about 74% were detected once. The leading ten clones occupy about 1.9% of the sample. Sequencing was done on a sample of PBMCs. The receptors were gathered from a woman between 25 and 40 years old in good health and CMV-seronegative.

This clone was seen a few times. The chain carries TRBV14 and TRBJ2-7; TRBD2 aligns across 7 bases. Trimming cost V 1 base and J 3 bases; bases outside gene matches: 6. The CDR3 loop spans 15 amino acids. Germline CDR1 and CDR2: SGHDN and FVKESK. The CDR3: CASSQGASGYYEQYF. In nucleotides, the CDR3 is TGTGCCAGCAGCCAAGGGGCTAGCGGTTACTACGAGCAGTACTTC.

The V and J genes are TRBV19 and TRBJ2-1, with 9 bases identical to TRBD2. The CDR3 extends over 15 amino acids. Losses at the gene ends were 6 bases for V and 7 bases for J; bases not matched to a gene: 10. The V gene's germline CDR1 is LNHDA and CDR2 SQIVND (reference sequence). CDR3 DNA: TGTGCCAGTAGATTAGCGGGAGCTACGAGGAATGAGCAGTTCTTC. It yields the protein CASRLAGATRNEQFF.

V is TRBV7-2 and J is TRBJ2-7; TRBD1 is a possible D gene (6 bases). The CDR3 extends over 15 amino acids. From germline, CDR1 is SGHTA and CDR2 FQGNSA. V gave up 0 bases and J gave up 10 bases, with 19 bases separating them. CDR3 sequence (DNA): TGTGCCAGCAGCTTAGCCCCGACAGGAGATCGTCCCCAGTACTTC. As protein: CASSLAPTGDRPQYF. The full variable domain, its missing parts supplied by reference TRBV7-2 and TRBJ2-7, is GAGVSQSPSNKVTEKGKDVELRCDPISGHTALYWYRQSLGQGLEFLIYFQGNSAPDKSGLPSDRFSAERTGGSVSTLTIQRTQQEDSAVYLCASSLAPTGDRPQYFGPGTRLTVT.

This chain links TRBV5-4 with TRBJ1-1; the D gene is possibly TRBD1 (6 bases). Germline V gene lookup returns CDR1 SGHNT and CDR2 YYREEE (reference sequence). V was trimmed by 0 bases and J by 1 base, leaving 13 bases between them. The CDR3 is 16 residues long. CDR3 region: CASSLGGGLRNTEAFF. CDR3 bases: TGTGCCAGCAGCTTGGGGGGGGGCCTAAGGAACACTGAAGCTTTCTTT.

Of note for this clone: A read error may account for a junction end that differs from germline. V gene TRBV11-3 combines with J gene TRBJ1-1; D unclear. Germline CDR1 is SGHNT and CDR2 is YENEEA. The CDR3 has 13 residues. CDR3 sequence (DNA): TGTGCCAGCAGCTCGGACTCCAACAGTGAAGCTTTCTTT. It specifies CASSSDSNSEAFF.

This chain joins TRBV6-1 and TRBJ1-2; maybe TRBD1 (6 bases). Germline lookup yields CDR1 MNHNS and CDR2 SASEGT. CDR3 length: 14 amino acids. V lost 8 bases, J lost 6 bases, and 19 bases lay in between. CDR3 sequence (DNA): TGTGCCAGCTTAGTTCCGGGACAAACGAATGGCTACACCTTC. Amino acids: CASLVPGQTNGYTF.

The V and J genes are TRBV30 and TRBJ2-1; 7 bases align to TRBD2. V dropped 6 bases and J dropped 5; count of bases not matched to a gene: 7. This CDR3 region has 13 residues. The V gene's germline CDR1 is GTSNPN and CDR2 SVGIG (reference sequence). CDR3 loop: CACHREENNEQFF. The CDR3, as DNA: TGTGCCTGCCATCGGGAGGAGAACAATGAGCAGTTCTTC.

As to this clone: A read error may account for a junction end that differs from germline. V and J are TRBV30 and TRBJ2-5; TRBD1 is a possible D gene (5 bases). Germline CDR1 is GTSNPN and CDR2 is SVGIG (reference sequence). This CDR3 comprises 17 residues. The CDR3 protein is CDWSARRQLGRAETQYF. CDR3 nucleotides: TGTGACTGGAGTGCACGAAGACAGTTAGGTCGGGCAGAGACCCAGTACTTC.

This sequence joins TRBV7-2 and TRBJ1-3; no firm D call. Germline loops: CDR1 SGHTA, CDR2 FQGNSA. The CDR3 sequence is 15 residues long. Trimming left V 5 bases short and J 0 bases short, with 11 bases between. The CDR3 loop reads CASSAYHFSGNTIYF. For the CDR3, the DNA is TGTGCCAGCAGCGCGTACCATTTCTCTGGAAACACCATATATTTT.

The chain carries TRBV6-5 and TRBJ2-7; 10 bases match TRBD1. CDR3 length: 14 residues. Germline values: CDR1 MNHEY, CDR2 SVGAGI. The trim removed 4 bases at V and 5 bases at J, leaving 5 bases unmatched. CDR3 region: CASSWTGGLDEQYF. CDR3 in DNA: TGTGCCAGCAGTTGGACAGGGGGGCTAGACGAGCAGTACTTC.

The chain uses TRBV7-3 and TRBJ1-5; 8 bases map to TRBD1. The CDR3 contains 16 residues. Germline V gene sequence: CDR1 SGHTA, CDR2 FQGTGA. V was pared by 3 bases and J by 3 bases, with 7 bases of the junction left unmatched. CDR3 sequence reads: CASSFPTGGDNQPQHF. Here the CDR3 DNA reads TGTGCCAGCAGCTTCCCCACAGGGGGTGACAATCAGCCCCAGCATTTT.

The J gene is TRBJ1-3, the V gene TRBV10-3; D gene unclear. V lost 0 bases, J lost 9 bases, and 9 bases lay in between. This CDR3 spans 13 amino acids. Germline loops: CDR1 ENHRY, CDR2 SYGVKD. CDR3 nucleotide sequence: TGTGCCATCAGTGAGTCGGGCCCGGCCACCATATATTTT. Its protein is CAISESGPATIYF.

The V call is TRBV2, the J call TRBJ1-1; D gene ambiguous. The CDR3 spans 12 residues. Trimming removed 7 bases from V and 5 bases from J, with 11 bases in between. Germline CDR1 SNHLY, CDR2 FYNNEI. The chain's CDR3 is CASTTSPTEAFF. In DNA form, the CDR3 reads TGTGCCAGCACAACAAGTCCAACTGAAGCTTTCTTT.

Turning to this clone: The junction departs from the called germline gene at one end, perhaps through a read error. The CDR3 sequence is CASTERGLSYEQYF. CDR3 DNA: TGTGCCAGCACTGAAAGGGGCCTATCCTACGAGCAGTACTTC. The chain recombines TRBV6-1 with TRBJ2-7; tentative D call: TRBD1 (5 bases). CDR1 is MNHNS, CDR2 SASEGT, per germline. The length of the CDR3 is 14 residues.

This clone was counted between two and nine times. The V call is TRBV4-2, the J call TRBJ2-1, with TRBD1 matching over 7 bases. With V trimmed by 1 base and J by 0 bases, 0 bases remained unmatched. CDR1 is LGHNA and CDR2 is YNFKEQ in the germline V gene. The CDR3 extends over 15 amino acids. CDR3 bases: TGTGCCAGCAGCCAAGGGGACAGCTCCTACAATGAGCAGTTCTTC. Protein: CASSQGDSSYNEQFF.

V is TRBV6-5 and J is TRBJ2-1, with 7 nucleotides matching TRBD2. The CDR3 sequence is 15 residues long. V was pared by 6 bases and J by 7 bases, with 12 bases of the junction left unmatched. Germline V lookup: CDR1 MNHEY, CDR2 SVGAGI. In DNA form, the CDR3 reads TGTGCCAGCAGGTCCGAGGCGGGAGCTTGGAATGAGCAGTTCTTC. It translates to CASRSEAGAWNEQFF.

CDR3 residues: CASSRGRALLGEQYF. The CDR3 coding sequence is TGTGCCAGCAGCCGGGGGAGGGCCCTCCTGGGCGAGCAGTACTTC. The rearrangement uses TRBV4-2 and TRBJ2-7; 7 positions agree with TRBD2. The CDR3 is made up of 15 amino acids. Germline CDR1 LGHNA, CDR2 YNFKEQ. Germline trimming cut 4 bases from V and 6 bases from J; bases unmatched to any gene: 12.

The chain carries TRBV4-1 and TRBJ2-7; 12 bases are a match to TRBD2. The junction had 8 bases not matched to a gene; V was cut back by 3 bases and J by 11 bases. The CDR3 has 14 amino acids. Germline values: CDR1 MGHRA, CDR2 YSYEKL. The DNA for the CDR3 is TGCGCCAGCAGCCAGCCGGGACTAGCGGGTTCTGAGTACTTC. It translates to CASSQPGLAGSEYF.

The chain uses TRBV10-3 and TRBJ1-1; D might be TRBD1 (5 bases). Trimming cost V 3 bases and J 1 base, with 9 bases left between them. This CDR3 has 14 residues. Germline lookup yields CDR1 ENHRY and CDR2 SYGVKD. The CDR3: CAISESGGNTEAFF. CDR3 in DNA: TGTGCCATCAGTGAAAGCGGGGGGAACACTGAAGCTTTCTTT.

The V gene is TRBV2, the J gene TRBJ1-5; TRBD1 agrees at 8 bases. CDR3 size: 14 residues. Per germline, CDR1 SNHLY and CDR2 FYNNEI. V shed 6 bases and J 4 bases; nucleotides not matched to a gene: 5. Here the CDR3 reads CASRDGTGNQPQHF. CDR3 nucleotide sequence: TGTGCCAGCAGGGACGGGACAGGAAATCAGCCCCAGCATTTT.

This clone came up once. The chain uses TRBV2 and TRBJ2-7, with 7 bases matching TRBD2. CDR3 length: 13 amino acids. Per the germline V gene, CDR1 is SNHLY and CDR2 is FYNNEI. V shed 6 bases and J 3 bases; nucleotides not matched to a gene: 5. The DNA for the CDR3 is TGTGCCAGCAGGGGGGGGAATCGCTACGAGCAGTACTTC. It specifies CASRGGNRYEQYF. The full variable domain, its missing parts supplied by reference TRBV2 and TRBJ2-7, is EPEVTQTPSHQVTQMGQEVILRCVPISNHLYFYWYRQILGQKVEFLVSFYNNEISEKSEIFDDQFSVERPDGSNFTLKIRSTKLEDSAMYFCASRGGNRYEQYFGPGTRLTVT.

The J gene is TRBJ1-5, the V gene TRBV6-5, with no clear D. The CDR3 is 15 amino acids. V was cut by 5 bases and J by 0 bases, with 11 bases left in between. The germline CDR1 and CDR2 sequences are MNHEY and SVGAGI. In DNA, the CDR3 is TGTGCCAGCAGTCCCAGCGTTTATAGCAATCAGCCCCAGCATTTT. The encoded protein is CASSPSVYSNQPQHF.

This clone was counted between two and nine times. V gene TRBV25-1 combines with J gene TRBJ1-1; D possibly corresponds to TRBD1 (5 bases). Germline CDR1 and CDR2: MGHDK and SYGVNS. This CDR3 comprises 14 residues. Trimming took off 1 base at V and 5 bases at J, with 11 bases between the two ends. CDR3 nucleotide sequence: TGTGCCAGCAGTGAATGGGGCGGGGAAACTGAAGCTTTCTTT. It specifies CASSEWGGETEAFF.